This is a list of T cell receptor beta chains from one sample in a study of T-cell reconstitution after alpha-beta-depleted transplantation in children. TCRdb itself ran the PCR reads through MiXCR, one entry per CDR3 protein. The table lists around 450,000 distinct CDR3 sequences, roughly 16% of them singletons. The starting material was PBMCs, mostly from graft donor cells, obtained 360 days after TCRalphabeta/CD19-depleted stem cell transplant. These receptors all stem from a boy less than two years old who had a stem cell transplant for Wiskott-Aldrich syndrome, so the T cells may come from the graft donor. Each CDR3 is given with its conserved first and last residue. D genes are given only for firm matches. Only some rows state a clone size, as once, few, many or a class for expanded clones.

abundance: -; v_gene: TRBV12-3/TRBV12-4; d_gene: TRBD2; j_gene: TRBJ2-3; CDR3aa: CASSPSRAGARLRNRDTQYF; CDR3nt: TGTGCCAGCAGTCCCTCCCGGGCGGGAGCTCGGCTGCGGAATAGAGATACGCAGTATTTT
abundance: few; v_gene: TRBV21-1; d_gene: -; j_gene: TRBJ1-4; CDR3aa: CASSPGTGYQLTNEKLFF; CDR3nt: TGTGCCAGCAGCCCCGGGACAGGGTATCAATTGACTAATGAAAAACTGTTTTTT
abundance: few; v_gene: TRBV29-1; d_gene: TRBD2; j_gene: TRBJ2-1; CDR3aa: CSGQREGRYNEQFF; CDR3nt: TGCAGCGGACAGCGGGAGGGCCGATATAATGAGCAGTTCTTC
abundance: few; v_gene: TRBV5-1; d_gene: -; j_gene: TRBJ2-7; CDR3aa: CASSLGSHLRIYEQYF; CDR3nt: TGCGCCAGCAGCTTGGGTAGTCACCTGAGGATCTACGAGCAGTACTTC
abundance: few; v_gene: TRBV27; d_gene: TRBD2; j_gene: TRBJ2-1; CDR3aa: CASSLSIGLAGINEQFF; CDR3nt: TGTGCCAGCAGTTTATCGATTGGACTAGCGGGGATCAATGAGCAGTTCTTC
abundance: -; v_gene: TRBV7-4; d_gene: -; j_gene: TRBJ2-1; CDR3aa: CASSLGIAGPYNEQFF; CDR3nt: TGTGCCAGCAGCTTAGGAATTGCGGGGCCATACAATGAGCAGTTCTTC
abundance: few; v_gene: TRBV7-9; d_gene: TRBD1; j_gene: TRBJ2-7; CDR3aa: CASSLKGTGRYEQYF; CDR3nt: TGTGCCAGCAGCTTAAAAGGGACAGGGCGTTACGAGCAGTACTTC
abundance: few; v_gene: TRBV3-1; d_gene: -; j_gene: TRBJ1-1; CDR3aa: CASSPVPGTEAFF; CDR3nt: TGTGCCAGCAGCCCTGTACCGGGCACTGAAGCTTTCTTT
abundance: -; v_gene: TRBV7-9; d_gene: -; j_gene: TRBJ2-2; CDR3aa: CASSFGTDTGELFF; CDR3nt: TGTGCCAGCAGCTTCGGGACGGACACCGGGGAGCTGTTTTTT
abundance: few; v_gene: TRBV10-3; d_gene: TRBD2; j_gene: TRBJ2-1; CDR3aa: CAISERREGGNEQFF; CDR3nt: TGTGCCATCAGTGAGCGACGGGAGGGCGGCAATGAGCAGTTCTTC
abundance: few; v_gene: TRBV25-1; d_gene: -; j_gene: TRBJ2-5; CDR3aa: CASSEMVLQETQYF; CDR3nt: TGTGCCAGCAGTGAAATGGTCCTCCAAGAGACCCAGTACTTC
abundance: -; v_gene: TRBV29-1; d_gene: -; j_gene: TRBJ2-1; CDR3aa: CSVEEGSYNEQFF; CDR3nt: TGCAGCGTTGAGGAAGGCTCCTACAATGAGCAGTTCTTC
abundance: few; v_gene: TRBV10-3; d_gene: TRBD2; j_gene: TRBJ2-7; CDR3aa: CAIRPQLAGGTYEQYF; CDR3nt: TGTGCCATCAGACCCCAGCTAGCGGGGGGAACCTACGAGCAGTACTTC
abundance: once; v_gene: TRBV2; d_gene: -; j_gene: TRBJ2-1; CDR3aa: CASSKEHRGRPSFPGYNEQFF; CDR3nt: TGTGCCAGCTCTAAGGAGCACCGGGGCCGGCCCAGCTTCCCGGGTTACAATGAGCAGTTCTTC
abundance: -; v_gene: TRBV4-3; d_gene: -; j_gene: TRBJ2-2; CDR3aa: CASSQARGRSTGELFF; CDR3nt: TGCGCCAGCAGCCAAGCGAGAGGGAGGAGCACCGGGGAGCTGTTTTTT